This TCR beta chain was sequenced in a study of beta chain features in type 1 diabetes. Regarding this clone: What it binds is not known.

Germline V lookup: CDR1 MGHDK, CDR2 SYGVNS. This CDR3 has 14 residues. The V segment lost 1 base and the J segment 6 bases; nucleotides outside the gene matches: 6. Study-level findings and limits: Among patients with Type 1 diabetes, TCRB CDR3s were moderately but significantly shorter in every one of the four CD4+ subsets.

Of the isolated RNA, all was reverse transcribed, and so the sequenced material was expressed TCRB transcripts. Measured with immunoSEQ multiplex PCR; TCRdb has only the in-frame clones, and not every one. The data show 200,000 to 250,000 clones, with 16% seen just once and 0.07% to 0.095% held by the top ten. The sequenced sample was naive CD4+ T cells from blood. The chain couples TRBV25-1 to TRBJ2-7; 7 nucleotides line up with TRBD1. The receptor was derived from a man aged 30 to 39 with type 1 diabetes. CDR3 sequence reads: CASSESGSGGEQYF. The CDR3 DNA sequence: TGTGCCAGCAGTGAATCGGGATCAGGGGGCGAGCAGTACTTC.